The clone carrying this T cell receptor (beta chain) was observed once. This entry belongs to a study of blood T cell repertoires in COVID-19. Study-wide context: Sources were T cells, B-cell-depleted T cells, or PBMCs; the material itself was cDNA or gDNA.

The method was immunoSEQ multiplex PCR; TCRdb's version includes in-frame clones alone and lacks a portion of them. The top ten clones hold roughly 4% of a sample with fewer than 300,000 clones, 88% of them seen once. Germline V gene sequence: CDR1 WNHNN, CDR2 SYGVQD (reference sequence). This CDR3 contains 16 residues. Losses at the gene ends were 6 bases for V and 4 bases for J; bases not matched to a gene: 7. This rearrangement joins TRBV10-1 to TRBJ1-3, with 12 bases aligning to TRBD1. The TCR originated in a man aged 55-75 years who had recovered from COVID-19. Sequenced material: peripheral blood. CDR3: CASREGQGAAGNTIYF. CDR3 sequence (DNA): TGCGCCAGCAGGGAGGGACAGGGGGCTGCAGGAAACACCATATATTTT.